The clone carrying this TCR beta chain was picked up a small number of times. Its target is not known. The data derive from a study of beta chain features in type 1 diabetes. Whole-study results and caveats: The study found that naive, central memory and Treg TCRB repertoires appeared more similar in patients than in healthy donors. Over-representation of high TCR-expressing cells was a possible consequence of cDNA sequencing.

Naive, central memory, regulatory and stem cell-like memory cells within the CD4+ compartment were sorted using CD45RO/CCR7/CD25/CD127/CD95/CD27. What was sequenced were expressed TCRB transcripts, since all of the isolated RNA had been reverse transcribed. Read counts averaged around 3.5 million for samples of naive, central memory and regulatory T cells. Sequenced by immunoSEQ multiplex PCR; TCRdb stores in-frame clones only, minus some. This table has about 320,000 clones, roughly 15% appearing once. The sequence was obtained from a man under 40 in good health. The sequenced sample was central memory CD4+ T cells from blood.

Here the CDR3 DNA reads TGTGCCATCTGGGCAGGGCCCTACAATGAGCAGTTCTTC. It translates to CAIWAGPYNEQFF. This chain joins TRBV6-5 and TRBJ2-1, with D perhaps matching TRBD1 (5 bases). Per germline, CDR1 MNHEY and CDR2 SVGAGI. Trimming removed 10 bases at V and 2 bases at J, with 12 bases between. The CDR3 is 13 residues long.